The clone carrying this TCR beta chain is a singleton in its sample. Germline V lookup: CDR1 SGHVS, CDR2 FQNEAQ. Trimming at V came to 3 bases and at J to 7 bases, leaving 10 bases not matched to a gene. The CDR3 length is 15 residues. This sample is drawn from a study of tumor-infiltrating lymphocytes in primary liver carcinoma. In the study overall: Stage T1-T3 N0M0 tumors measured about 4 to 10 cm at most.

From around 530 ng of total RNA, TCR beta-specific cDNA was reverse-transcribed using a constant-region primer. Each TCR beta library was derived from three nested multiplex PCR rounds that employed slightly modified ARM-PCR. The study ran its first two PCR rounds for approximately 11 cycles each, using TRBV1-TRBV30 forward primers and a C-beta reverse primer. Using its own MiXCR run on the multiplex PCR reads, TCRdb lists one record per CDR3 protein. This table holds some 190,000 distinct CDR3 sequences, around 81% found once. Both RNA and DNA were isolated together from about 20-30 mg of bulk tissue that had not been sorted.

This chain links TRBV7-8 with TRBJ2-3; 7 bases map to TRBD2. The specimen was tumor tissue from primary liver carcinoma. The receptor comes from a man aged 35-49 years with primary liver carcinoma and hepatitis B virus infection. The CDR3 region is CASSLRLAGENTQYF. The CDR3 region has the DNA TGTGCCAGCAGCTTGCGACTAGCAGGAGAGAATACGCAGTATTTT.